The 4 T cell receptor beta chains in this list originate from one sample, sequenced in a study of T cells in localized non-small cell lung cancer. Some clones are missing from TCRdb's copy, which holds only in-frame ones; the method was immunoSEQ multiplex PCR. The sample lists around 8,000 clones, over 85% occurring once. This sample comprised peripheral blood, obtained before any cancer treatment. These receptors came from a woman aged 40-69 years with stage I lung adenocarcinoma.

The V call is TRBV5-1, the J call TRBJ2-3, with 12 bases fitting TRBD2. CDR3 length equals 17 residues. V gave up 0 bases and J gave up 4 bases; unmatched junction bases: 6. CDR1 and CDR2 from the germline V gene are SGHRS and YFSETQ. The CDR3 coding sequence is TGCGCCAGCAGCTTGGTAGCTAGCGGGAGGGCCTCAGATACGCAGTATTTT. Amino acid sequence: CASSLVASGRASDTQYF.

The chain uses TRBV19 and TRBJ1-2; D unclear. Germline CDR1 and CDR2: LNHDA and SQIVND (reference sequence). The CDR3 covers 15 residues. V lost 8 bases, J lost 1 base, and 17 bases lay in between. CDR3 in DNA: TGTGCCAGTCAGCTCGATCCGGGCATTAACTATGGCTACACCTTC. Its translation is CASQLDPGINYGYTF.

The chain carries TRBV9 and TRBJ1-2; 9 bases agree with TRBD1. This CDR3 spans 17 amino acids. Germline CDR1 reads SGDLS; CDR2 reads YYNGEE. J lost 3 bases, V lost 0 bases, and 9 bases had no gene match. CDR3 sequence (DNA): TGTGCCAGCAGCGTAGGAGACAGGGGGGATTTTGACTATGGCTACACCTTC. This codes for CASSVGDRGDFDYGYTF.

This clone occurred once. The chain joins TRBV7-9 to TRBJ2-1; 8 bases match TRBD2. CDR3 length equals 16 residues. V shed 5 bases and J 0 bases; nucleotides not matched to a gene: 6. CDR1 and CDR2 from the germline V gene are SEHNR and FQNEAQ (reference sequence). In DNA form, the CDR3 reads TGTGCCAGCAGCCGCGAGCGGGGGAGCTCCTACAATGAGCAGTTCTTC. This encodes CASSRERGSSYNEQFF.